This TCR beta chain was obtained from a study of T cells in Graves' hyperthyroidism and ophthalmopathy. Researchers amplified the TCR beta CDR3 regions from RNA transcripts. Initially, a first-round RT-PCR of the TCR CDR3 employed the HTBI primer set. One entry per CDR3 protein, called by TCRdb with MiXCR from the multiplex PCR reads. The table shows under 300,000 distinct CDR3 sequences, with roughly 15% occurring only once. Germline-derived CDR1 and CDR2 are MDHEN and SYDVKM. This CDR3 comprises 18 residues. V was cut by 4 bases and J by 2 bases, with 23 bases left in between. This clonotype was observed many times.

Sequences were obtained from blood. The receptor was isolated from a woman between 45 and 60 years old with Graves' hyperthyroidism that later progressed to Graves' ophthalmopathy. This chain links TRBV28 with TRBJ1-2; perhaps TRBD1 as D (5 bases). DNA of the CDR3: TGTGCCAGCAGTTCATTCGCTCCTAACAGGCTTGGGAACTATGGCTACACCTTC. Residues: CASSSFAPNRLGNYGYTF.